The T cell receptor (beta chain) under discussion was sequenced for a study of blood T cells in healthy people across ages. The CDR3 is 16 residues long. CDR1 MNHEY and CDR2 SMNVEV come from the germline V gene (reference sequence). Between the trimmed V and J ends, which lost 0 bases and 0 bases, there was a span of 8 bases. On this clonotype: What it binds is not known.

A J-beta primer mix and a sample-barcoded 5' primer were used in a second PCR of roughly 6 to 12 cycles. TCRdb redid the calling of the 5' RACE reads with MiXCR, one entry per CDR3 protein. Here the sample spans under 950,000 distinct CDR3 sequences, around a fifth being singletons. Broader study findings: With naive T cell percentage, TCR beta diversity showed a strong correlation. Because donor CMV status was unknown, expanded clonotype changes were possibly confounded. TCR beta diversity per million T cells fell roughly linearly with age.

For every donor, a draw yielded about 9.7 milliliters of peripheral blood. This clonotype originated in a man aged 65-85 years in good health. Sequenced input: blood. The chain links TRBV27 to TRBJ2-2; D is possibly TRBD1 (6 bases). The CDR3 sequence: CASSLSGHPNTGELFF. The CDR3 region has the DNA TGTGCCAGCAGTTTATCGGGACACCCGAACACCGGGGAGCTGTTTTTT.